This T cell receptor beta chain originates from a study of T cells in localized non-small cell lung cancer. Germline CDR1 is MNHEY and CDR2 is SMNVEV (reference sequence). Trimming took 5 bases from V and 1 from J, leaving 11 bases between them. This CDR3 comprises 14 residues. Findings and caveats of the study: Longer overall survival was seen with higher T cell density measured in blood.

This clone was picked up a small number of times. Its cognate antigen is unknown. Some clones are missing from TCRdb's copy, which holds only in-frame ones; the method was immunoSEQ multiplex PCR. The sample yields nearly 25,000 clones, approximately 83% seen once. V and J are TRBV27 and TRBJ1-2; D gene uncertain. This receptor was identified in a male donor aged 60 or over with stage II squamous cell lung carcinoma. Sequenced here: peripheral blood, sampled before any cancer treatment. The CDR3 nucleotides read TGTGCCAGCAGTCTAGCTACCCTTAACTATGGCTACACCTTC. This codes for CASSLATLNYGYTF.